The 8 T cell receptor beta chains reported below all come from one sample, sequenced in a study of shared clonotypes between healthy human individuals. Some clones are missing from TCRdb's copy, which holds only in-frame ones; the method was immunoSEQ multiplex PCR. The profile shows about 120,000 clones, 65% to 75% of them singletons. The sequenced material came from memory CD8+ T cells sorted from blood. Subset given: CD45RO+ cells pooled with CCR7-negative TemRA cells. The receptors were gathered from a woman aged 25-40 years in good health.

The chain has TRBV4-1 and TRBJ2-3; tentatively, D is TRBD2 (5 bases). V shed 1 base and J shed 6 bases, with 17 bases lying between them. From germline, CDR1 is MGHRA and CDR2 YSYEKL. This CDR3 is 16 amino acids long. CDR3 bases: TGCGCCAGCAGCCAAGTTGATTTACTAGTTTACGATACGCAGTATTTT. Translation gives CASSQVDLLVYDTQYF.

The genes are TRBV30 and TRBJ2-2; TRBD2 matches 7 bases. V lost 3 bases to trimming and J lost 5 bases; unmatched junction nucleotides: 9. Per germline, CDR1 GTSNPN and CDR2 SVGIG (reference sequence). The CDR3 extends over 15 amino acids. The CDR3 loop is CAWRETGGKTGELFF. The CDR3 DNA follows: TGTGCCTGGAGAGAGACGGGAGGAAAAACCGGGGAGCTGTTTTTT. Full variable domain (remainder filled in from reference TRBV30 and TRBJ2-2): SQTIHQWPATLVQPVGSPLSLECTVEGTSNPNLYWYRQAAGRGLQLLFYSVGIGQISSEVPQNLSASRPQDRQFILSSKKLLLSDSGFYLCAWRETGGKTGELFFGEGSRLTVL.

This chain uses TRBV6-4 with TRBJ2-3; 10 bases match TRBD2. This CDR3 has 15 amino acids. Germline CDR1 is MRHNA and CDR2 is SNTAGT. The V segment lost 5 bases and the J segment 4 bases; nucleotides outside the gene matches: 6. This CDR3 is CASSPEGLAADTQYF. In DNA form, the CDR3 reads TGTGCCAGCAGTCCGGAAGGACTAGCGGCAGATACGCAGTATTTT.

This clone was seen only once. The chain joins TRBV7-9 to TRBJ2-7; 14 positions agree with TRBD2. Looked up from germline, CDR1 is SEHNR and CDR2 is FQNEAQ (reference sequence). This CDR3 comprises 16 residues. V lost 5 bases and J lost 6; bases outside the gene matches: 9. The CDR3 sequence: CASSQVIGTSGSEQYF. CDR3 bases: TGTGCCAGCAGCCAAGTTATCGGGACTAGCGGGAGCGAGCAGTACTTC.

The chain combines TRBV7-3 with TRBJ2-4, with TRBD1 as a possible D gene (6 bases). The CDR3 spans 20 residues. Between the trimmed V and J ends, which lost 3 bases and 2 bases, there was a span of 26 bases. The germline V gene has CDR1 SGHTA and CDR2 FQGTGA. CDR3 region: CASSFRPGHGSSPPKNIQYF. In DNA, the CDR3 is TGTGCCAGCAGCTTTAGACCGGGACACGGGTCCTCCCCGCCCAAAAACATTCAGTACTTC.

The chain is built from TRBV6-1 and TRBJ2-7; maybe TRBD1 (6 bases). In germline, CDR1 is MNHNS, CDR2 SASEGT. V gave up 2 bases and J gave up 2 bases, with 13 bases separating them. This CDR3 is built from 15 residues. CDR3 region: CASSESTGSTYEQYF. The CDR3 bases are TGTGCCAGCAGTGAAAGCACAGGGTCAACCTACGAGCAGTACTTC.

The V and J genes are TRBV7-9 and TRBJ2-7; 8 positions match TRBD1. Germline V gives CDR1 SEHNR, CDR2 FQNEAQ (reference sequence). Germline trimming cut 1 base from V and 5 bases from J; bases unmatched to any gene: 4. The CDR3 covers 14 residues. DNA of the CDR3: TGTGCCAGCAGCTTAGACGTGGACAGGGACGAGCAGTACTTC. This sequence encodes CASSLDVDRDEQYF.

Only one count was recorded for this clone. The rearrangement joins TRBV27 to TRBJ2-1; TRBD1 is a possible D gene (6 bases). Trimming shortened V by 6 bases and J by 2 bases, and 20 bases separated the two germline ends. CDR3 length: 17 amino acids. Germline loops: CDR1 MNHEY, CDR2 SMNVEV (reference sequence). For the CDR3, the DNA is TGTGCCAGCAGCTCTTCACAGGGACGAGGGCCCTACAATGAGCAGTTCTTC. Protein sequence: CASSSSQGRGPYNEQFF.